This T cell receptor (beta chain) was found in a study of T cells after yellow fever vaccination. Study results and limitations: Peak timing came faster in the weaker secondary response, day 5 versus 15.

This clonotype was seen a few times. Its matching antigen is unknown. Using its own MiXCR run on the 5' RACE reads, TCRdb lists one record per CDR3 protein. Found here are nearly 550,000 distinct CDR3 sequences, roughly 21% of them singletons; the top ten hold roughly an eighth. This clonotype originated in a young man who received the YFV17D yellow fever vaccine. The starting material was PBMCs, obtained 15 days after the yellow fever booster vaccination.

Here the CDR3 DNA reads TGCAGCGTTGCCGGGACATCGGGCTCACCCCTCCACTTT. Its translation: CSVAGTSGSPLHF. The rearrangement links TRBV29-1 to TRBJ1-6; D possibly corresponds to TRBD1 (6 bases). Deletions cut 4 bases from V and 10 bases from J, with 14 bases between. The CDR3 covers 13 residues. Per the germline V gene, CDR1 is SQVTM and CDR2 is ANQGSEA.